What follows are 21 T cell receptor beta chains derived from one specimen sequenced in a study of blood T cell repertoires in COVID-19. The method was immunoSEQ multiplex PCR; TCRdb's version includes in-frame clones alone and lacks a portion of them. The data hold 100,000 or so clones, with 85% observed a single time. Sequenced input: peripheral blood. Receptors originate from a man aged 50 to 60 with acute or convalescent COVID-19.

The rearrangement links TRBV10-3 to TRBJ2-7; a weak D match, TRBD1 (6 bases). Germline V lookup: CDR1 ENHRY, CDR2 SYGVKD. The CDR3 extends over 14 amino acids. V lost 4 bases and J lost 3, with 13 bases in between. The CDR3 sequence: CAISGRTVSYEQYF. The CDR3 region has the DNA TGTGCCATCAGTGGAAGGACAGTCAGCTACGAGCAGTACTTC.

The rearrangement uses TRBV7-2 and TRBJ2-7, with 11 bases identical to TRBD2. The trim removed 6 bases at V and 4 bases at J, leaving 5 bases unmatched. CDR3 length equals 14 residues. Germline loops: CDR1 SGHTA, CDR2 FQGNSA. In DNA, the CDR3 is TGTGCCAGCAGAAAAACTAGCGGGAGTTACGAGCAGTACTTC. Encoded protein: CASRKTSGSYEQYF.

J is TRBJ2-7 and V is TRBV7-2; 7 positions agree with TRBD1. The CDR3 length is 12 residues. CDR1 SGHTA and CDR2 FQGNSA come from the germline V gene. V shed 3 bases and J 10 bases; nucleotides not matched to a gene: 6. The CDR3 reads CASSFRQGTQYF. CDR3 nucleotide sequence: TGTGCCAGCAGCTTTCGACAGGGCACCCAGTACTTC.

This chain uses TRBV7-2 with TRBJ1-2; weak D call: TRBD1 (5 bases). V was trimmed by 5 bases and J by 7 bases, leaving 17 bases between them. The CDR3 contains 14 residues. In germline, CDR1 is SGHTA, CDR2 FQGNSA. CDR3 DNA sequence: TGTGCCAGCAGCGTCAGCCACGGGGGAAGTGGCTACACCTTC. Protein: CASSVSHGGSGYTF.

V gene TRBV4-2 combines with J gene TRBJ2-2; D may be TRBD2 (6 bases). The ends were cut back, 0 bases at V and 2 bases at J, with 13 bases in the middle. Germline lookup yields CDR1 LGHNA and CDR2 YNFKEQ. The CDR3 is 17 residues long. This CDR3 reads CASSQDLGSGNTGELFF. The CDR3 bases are TGTGCCAGCAGCCAAGATTTAGGTAGCGGAAACACCGGGGAGCTGTTTTTT.

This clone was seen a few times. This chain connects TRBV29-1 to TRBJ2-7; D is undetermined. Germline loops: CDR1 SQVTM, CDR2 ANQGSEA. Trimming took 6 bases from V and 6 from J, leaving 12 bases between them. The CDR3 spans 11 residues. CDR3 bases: TGCAGCGTAAAAAATGGCTTCGAGCAGTACTTC. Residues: CSVKNGFEQYF.

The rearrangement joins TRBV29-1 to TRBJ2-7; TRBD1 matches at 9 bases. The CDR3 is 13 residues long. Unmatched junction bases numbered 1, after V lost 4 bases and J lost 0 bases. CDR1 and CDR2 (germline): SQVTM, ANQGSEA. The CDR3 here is CSVATGGSYEQYF. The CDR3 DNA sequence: TGCAGCGTTGCGACAGGGGGCTCCTACGAGCAGTACTTC.

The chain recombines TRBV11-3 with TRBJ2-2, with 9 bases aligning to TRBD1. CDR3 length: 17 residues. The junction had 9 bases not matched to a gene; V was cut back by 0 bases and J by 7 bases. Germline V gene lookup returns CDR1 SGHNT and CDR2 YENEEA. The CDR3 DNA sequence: TGTGCCAGCAGCTTAGACGGTTCAAACAGGGGGCACGGGGAGCTGTTTTTT. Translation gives CASSLDGSNRGHGELFF.

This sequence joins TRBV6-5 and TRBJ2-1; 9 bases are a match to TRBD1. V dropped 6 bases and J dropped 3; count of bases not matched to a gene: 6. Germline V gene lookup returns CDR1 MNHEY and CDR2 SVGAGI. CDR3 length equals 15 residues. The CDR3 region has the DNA TGTGCCAGCAGGCCAACAGGGGGCGACTACAATGAGCAGTTCTTC. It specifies CASRPTGGDYNEQFF.

The DNA of the CDR3 is TGTGCCAGCAGTGAACAGACAGGGGCTAATGAAAAACTGTTTTTT. Encoded protein: CASSEQTGANEKLFF. V is TRBV2 and J is TRBJ1-4; TRBD1 matches at 8 bases. V lost 2 bases and J lost 3; bases outside the gene matches: 2. This CDR3 comprises 15 residues. CDR1 SNHLY and CDR2 FYNNEI come from the germline V gene.

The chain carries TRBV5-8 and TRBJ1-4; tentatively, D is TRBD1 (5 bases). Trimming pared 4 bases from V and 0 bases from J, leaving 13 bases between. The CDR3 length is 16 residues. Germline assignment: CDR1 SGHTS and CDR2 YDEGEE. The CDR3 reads CASSPGGIATNEKLFF. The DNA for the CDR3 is TGTGCCAGCAGCCCTGGGGGGATCGCAACTAATGAAAAACTGTTTTTT.

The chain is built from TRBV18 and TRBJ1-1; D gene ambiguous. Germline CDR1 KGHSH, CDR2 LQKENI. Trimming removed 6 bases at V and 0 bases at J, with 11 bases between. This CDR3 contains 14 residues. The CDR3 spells CASSAGFLNTEAFF. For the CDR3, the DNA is TGTGCCAGCTCCGCGGGGTTTCTGAACACTGAAGCTTTCTTT.

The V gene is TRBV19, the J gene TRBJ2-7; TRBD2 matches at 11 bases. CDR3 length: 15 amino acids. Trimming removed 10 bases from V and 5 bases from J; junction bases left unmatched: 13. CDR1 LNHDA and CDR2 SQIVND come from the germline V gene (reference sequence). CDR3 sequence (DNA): TGTGCCACCCAAGTGCTAGCGGGGGGCACCCACGAGCAGTACTTC. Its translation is CATQVLAGGTHEQYF.

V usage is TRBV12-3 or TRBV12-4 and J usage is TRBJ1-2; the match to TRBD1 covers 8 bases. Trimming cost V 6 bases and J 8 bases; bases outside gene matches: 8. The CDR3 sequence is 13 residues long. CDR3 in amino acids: CASRFRGLGGYTF. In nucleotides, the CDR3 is TGTGCCAGCAGATTCAGGGGGCTGGGCGGCTACACCTTC.

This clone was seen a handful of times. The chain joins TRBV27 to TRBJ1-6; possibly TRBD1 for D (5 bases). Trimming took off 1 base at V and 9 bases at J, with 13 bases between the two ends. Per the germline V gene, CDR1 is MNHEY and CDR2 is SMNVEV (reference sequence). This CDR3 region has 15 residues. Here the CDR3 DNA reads TGTGCCAGCAGTTTATTATTCGGGGGGACTTCACCCCTCCACTTT. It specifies CASSLLFGGTSPLHF.

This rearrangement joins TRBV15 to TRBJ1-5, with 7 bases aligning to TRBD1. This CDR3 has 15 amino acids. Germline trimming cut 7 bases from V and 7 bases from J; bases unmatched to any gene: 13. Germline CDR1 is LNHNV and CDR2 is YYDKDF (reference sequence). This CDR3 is CATKLEGAGVQPQHF. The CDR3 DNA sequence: TGTGCCACCAAGTTAGAGGGGGCAGGGGTGCAGCCCCAGCATTTT.

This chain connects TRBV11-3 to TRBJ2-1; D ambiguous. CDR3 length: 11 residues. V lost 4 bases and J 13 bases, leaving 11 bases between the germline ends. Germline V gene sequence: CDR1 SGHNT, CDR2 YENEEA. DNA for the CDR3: TGTGCCAGCAGCTCGAGCCCAATCCAGTTCTTC. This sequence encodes CASSSSPIQFF. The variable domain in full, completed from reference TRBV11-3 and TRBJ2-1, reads EAGVVQSPRYKIIEKKQPVAFWCNPISGHNTLYWYLQNLGQGPELLIRYENEEAVDDSQLPKDRFSAERLKGVDSTLKIQPAELGDSAVYLCASSSSPIQFFGPGTRLTVL.

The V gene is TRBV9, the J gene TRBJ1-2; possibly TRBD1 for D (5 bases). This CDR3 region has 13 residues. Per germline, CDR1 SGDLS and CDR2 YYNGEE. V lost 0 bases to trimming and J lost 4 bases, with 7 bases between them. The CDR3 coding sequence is TGTGCCAGCAGCGTAGAAACAGGCTATGGCTACACCTTC. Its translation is CASSVETGYGYTF.

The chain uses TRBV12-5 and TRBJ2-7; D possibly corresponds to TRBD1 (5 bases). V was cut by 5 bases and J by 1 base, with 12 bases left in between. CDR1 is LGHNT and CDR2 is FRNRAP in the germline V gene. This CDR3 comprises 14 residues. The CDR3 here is CASGGIKGSYEQYF. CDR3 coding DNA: TGTGCTAGTGGTGGGATTAAGGGGTCCTACGAGCAGTACTTC.

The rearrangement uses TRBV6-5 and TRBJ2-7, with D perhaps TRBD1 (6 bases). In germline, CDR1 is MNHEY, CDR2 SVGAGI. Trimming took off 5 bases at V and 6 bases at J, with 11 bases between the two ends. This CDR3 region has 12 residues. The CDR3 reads CASSNQGSEQYF. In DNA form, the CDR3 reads TGTGCCAGCAGTAATCAGGGGAGCGAGCAGTACTTC.

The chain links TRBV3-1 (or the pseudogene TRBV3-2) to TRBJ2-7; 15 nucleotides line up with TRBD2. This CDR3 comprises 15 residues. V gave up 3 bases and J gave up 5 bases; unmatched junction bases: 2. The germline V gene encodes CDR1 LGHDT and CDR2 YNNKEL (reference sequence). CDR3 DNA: TGTGCCAGCAGCCATGGGACTAGCGGGGGGAACGAGCAGTACTTC. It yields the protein CASSHGTSGGNEQYF.